This TCR beta chain comes out of a study of long-term antiretroviral therapy in people with HIV. The run of the v3.0 immunoSEQ assay was at survey level. Data came from immunoSEQ multiplex PCR; TCRdb stores just in-frame clones and leaves some out. The data show tens of thousands of clones, more than 75% seen once. Notes on the study in general: ART adherence, viral resistance and therapy changes went undocumented. Comparison with controls showed narrower CDR3 length ranges in HIV repertoires. In samples taken after ART, diversity increased but remained below transplant donor control levels.

Germline loops: CDR1 SGHVS, CDR2 FNYEAQ. The CDR3 contains 16 residues. After removal of 4 bases from V and 2 bases from J, the junction contained 6 bases not matched to a gene. Treated in the United States were all of the participants with HIV. In the case of this clone: Its antigen is not known.

The chain combines TRBV7-6 with TRBJ2-1; TRBD2 matches at 9 bases. This TCR derives from a woman between 50 and 59 years old with HIV. The sample here was unsorted PBMCs, taken 2.6 years after starting antiretroviral therapy. The DNA of the CDR3 is TGTGCCAGCAGCTCCCCGGGACTAGCTACCTACAATGAGCAGTTCTTC. Translation gives CASSSPGLATYNEQFF.